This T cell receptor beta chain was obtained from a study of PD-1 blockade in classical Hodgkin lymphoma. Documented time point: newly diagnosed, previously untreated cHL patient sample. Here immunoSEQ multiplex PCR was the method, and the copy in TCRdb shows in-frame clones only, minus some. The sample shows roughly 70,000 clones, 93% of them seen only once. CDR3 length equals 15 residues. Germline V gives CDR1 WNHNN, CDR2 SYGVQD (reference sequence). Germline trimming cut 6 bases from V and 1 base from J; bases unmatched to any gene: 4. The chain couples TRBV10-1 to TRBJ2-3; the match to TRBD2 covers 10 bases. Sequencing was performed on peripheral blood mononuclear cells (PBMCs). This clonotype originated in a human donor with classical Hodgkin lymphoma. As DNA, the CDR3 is TGCGCCAGCAGATCCGGGACTAGCGGCACAGATACGCAGTATTTT. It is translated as CASRSGTSGTDTQYF.